This T cell receptor (beta chain) derives from a study of PD-1 blockade in classical Hodgkin lymphoma. On the study more broadly: Patients got intravenous nivolumab 3 mg/kg every 2 weeks. Study results and caveats: Relapsed/refractory patients reportedly had lower baseline diversity than newly diagnosed patients. Compared with baseline, CD4+ but not CD8+ TCR diversity had risen significantly by C4D1.

Relapse after autologous stem cell transplantation occurred in every patient, and brentuximab vedotin exposure varied. The CDR3 length is 19 residues. The V gene's germline CDR1 is MGHRA and CDR2 YSYEKL. V gave up 0 bases and J gave up 5 bases, with 23 bases separating them. The data were produced by immunoSEQ multiplex PCR, yet TCRdb's version contains in-frame clones alone and is incomplete. The table lists about 37,000 clones, roughly 88% of them singletons. Concerning this clone itself: Its target is unknown.

This material consisted of peripheral blood mononuclear cells (PBMCs), taken before the second cycle of nivolumab. The receptor was isolated from a human donor with classical Hodgkin lymphoma. This chain uses TRBV4-1 with TRBJ2-1; weak D call: TRBD2 (6 bases). The DNA for the CDR3 is TGCGCCAGCAGCCAAGAGTTTCGGGTGGCTAGCGAGGAAGACAATGAGCAGTTCTTC. Translating gives CASSQEFRVASEEDNEQFF.